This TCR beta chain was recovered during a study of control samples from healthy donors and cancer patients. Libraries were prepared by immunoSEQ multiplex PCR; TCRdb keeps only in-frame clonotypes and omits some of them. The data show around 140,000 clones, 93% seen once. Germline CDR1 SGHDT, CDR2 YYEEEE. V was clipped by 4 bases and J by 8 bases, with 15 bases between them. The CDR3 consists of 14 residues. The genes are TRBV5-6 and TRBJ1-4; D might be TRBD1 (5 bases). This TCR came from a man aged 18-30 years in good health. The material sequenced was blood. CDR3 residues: CASSPGTRVEKLFF. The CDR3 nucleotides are TGTGCCAGCAGCCCCGGGACGCGAGTGGAAAAACTGTTTTTT.